This T cell receptor (beta chain) appears in the sequencing data of a study of blood T cell repertoires in COVID-19. About the study: There were acute and convalescent COVID-19 samples, and they came from the United States, Italy and Spain. PBMCs, B-cell-depleted T cells, or T cells provided the cDNA or gDNA that made up the material.

Source study methods: The authors estimated nucleated cell counts from reference gene primer amplification. Some clones are missing from TCRdb's copy, which holds only in-frame ones; the method was immunoSEQ multiplex PCR. V and J calls and clone size are copied from that table; D and trimming were computed from the DNA. This table has around 400,000 clones, roughly 88% appearing once. CDR3 length equals 15 residues. The V and J ends lost 4 bases and 3 bases respectively, with 15 bases between them. The germline V gene encodes CDR1 SEHNR and CDR2 FQNEAQ (reference sequence). The chain carries TRBV7-9 and TRBJ1-2; tentatively, D is TRBD1 (5 bases). Sequenced: PBMCs or T cells enriched from blood (not recorded which). The source of this sequence is a woman under 30 who had been exposed to COVID-19. This chain's CDR3 is CASSSSPRGDYGYTF. In DNA, the CDR3 is TGTGCCAGCAGCTCTTCCCCCCGGGGGGACTATGGCTACACCTTC.